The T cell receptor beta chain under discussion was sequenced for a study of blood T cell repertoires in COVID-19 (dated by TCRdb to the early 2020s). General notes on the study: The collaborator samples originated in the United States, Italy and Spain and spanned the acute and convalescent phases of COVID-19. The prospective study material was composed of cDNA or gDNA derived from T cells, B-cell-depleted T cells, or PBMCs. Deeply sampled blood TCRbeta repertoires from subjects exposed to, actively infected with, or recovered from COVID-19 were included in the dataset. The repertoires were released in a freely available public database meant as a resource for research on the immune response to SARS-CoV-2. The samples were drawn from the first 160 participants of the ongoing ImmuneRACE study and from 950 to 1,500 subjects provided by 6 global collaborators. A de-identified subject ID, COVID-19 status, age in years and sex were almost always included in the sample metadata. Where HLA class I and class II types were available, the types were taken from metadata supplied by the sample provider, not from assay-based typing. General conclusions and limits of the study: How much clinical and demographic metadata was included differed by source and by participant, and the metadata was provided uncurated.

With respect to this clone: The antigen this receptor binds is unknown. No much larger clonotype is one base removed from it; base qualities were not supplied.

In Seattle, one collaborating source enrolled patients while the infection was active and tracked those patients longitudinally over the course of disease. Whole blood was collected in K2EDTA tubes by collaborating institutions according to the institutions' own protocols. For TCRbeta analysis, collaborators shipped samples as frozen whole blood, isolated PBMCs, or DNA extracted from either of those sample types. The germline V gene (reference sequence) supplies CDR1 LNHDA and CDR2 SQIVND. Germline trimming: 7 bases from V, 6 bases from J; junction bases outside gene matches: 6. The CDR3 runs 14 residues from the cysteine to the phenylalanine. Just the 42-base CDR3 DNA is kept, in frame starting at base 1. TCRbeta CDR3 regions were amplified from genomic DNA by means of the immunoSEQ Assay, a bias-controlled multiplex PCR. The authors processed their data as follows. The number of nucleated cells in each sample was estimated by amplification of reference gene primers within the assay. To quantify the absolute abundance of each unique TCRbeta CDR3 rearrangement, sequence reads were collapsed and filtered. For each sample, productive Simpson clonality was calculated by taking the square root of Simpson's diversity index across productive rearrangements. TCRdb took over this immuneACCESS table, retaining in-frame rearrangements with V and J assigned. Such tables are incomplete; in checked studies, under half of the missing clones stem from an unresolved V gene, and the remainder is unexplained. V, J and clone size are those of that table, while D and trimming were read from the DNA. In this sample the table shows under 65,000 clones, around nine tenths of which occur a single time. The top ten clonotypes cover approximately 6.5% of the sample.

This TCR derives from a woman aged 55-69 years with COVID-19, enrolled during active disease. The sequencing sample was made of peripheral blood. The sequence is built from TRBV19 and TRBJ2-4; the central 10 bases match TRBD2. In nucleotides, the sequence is TGTGCCAGTAAGGGGGGACTAGCGTTAAACATTCAGTACTTC. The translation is CASKGGLALNIQYF.